One and the same sample provided the 5 T cell receptor beta chains below, sequenced in a study of cytotoxic CD8 clonotypes in ibrutinib-treated CLL. Here immunoSEQ multiplex PCR was the method, and the copy in TCRdb shows in-frame clones only, minus some. This sample yields about 70,000 clones, of which 90% are seen a single time; 3% to 3.5% belongs to the top ten. The sequenced sample was PBMCs, obtained after 12 months of ibrutinib treatment. The receptors originated from a human donor with chronic lymphocytic leukemia.

This sequence joins TRBV5-5 and TRBJ2-5; D uncertain. The CDR3 consists of 12 residues. Trimming cost V 5 bases and J 5 bases, with 10 bases left between them. Germline V lookup: CDR1 SGHKS, CDR2 YYEKEE (reference sequence). The CDR3 loop reads CASSSRWETQYF. CDR3 nucleotide sequence: TGTGCCAGCAGTTCCAGGTGGGAGACCCAGTACTTC.

CDR3 DNA sequence: TGTGCCAGCAGCAAACCCGGACTAGCGCCTTACTACGAGCAGTACTTC. Encoded protein: CASSKPGLAPYYEQYF. The rearrangement joins TRBV21-1 to TRBJ2-7; TRBD2 is the table's D call, not checked against the DNA. TRBV21-1 is classified as a pseudogene. This CDR3 contains 16 residues.

CDR3 bases: TGCAGCGTCCCGGATGGTCCCCAAGAGACCCAGTACTTC. It yields the protein CSVPDGPQETQYF. The V gene is TRBV29-1, the J gene TRBJ2-5, with unresolved D. V shed 6 bases and J shed 1 base, with 12 bases lying between them. This CDR3 has 13 amino acids. Per germline, CDR1 SQVTM and CDR2 ANQGSEA.

This clone was seen more than once but under ten times. CDR3 amino acids: CASNPPSGLSSYEQYF. CDR3 in DNA: TGTGCCAGCAACCCCCCCTCCGGGCTCAGCTCCTACGAGCAGTACTTC. V is TRBV28 and J is TRBJ2-7; D is ambiguous. The CDR3 has 16 residues. The V end lost 7 bases, the J end lost 0 bases, and 19 bases lay between the germline ends. Germline V CDR1 and CDR2: MDHEN, SYDVKM.

This chain connects TRBV10-3 to TRBJ2-7, with D hard to call. Germline values: CDR1 ENHRY, CDR2 SYGVKD. There are 18 residues in the CDR3. V gave up 0 bases and J gave up 1 base, with 19 bases separating them. The CDR3 sequence is CAISESASASVKSYEQYF. CDR3 DNA: TGTGCCATCAGTGAGTCCGCGAGCGCAAGTGTAAAGTCCTACGAGCAGTACTTC.